The 3 T cell receptor beta chains presented below share a single source sample, sequenced in a study of blood T cell repertoires in COVID-19. Measured with immunoSEQ multiplex PCR; TCRdb has only the in-frame clones, and not every one. The data show about 210,000 clones, 90% to 95% seen once. Sequencing was done on a sample of peripheral blood. The source of these receptors is a young man with acute or convalescent COVID-19.

The chain has TRBV28 and TRBJ1-5; no firm D call. The CDR3 runs 12 residues. Germline CDR1 reads MDHEN; CDR2 reads SYDVKM. V was trimmed by 5 bases and J by 6 bases, leaving 8 bases between them. The CDR3 DNA is TGTGCCAGCAGTCATCTACGTCAGCCCCAGCATTTT. It translates to CASSHLRQPQHF.

The V gene is TRBV5-5, the J gene TRBJ2-1, with a weak D call TRBD2 (6 bases). This CDR3 is built from 16 residues. V lost 0 bases to trimming and J lost 4 bases, with 14 bases between them. Germline V gene data show CDR1 as SGHKS and CDR2 as YYEKEE (reference sequence). The DNA for the CDR3 is TGTGCCAGCAGCTTGGTGGTCGGGACTTCGTACAATGAGCAGTTCTTC. Its protein is CASSLVVGTSYNEQFF.

The chain recombines TRBV28 with TRBJ1-2, with 12 positions matching TRBD1. The CDR3 has 18 residues. CDR1 is MDHEN, CDR2 SYDVKM, per germline. V shed 4 bases and J 2 bases; nucleotides not matched to a gene: 11. The CDR3 DNA sequence: TGTGCCAGCAGTTACTTTCCGAGGGACAGGGGGCGAAACTATGGCTACACCTTC. It specifies CASSYFPRDRGRNYGYTF.